This is a list of T cell receptor beta chains from one sample in a study of cytomegalovirus exposure and HLA in healthy donors. Profiling relied on immunoSEQ multiplex PCR, and the TCRdb table lists in-frame clones only, not all of them. The data contain about 190,000 clones, 75% to 85% of them singletons. Material for sequencing was PBMCs. The receptor set was obtained from a woman in her late teens or twenties in good health and CMV-seronegative. CDR3s include the opening cysteine and the closing phenylalanine or tryptophan. The order of the fields is clone size, J gene, V gene, D gene, CDR3 DNA, CDR3 protein. The D gene is left open where the match is weak. A clone size is listed for some rows: how often the clone was seen (once, few, many), or a class if it is expanded.

>.|TRBJ2-7|TRBV6-1|TRBD2
TGTGCCAGCAGTGAAACAGATACTCTAGCGGGGGGTCGCGAGCAGTACTTC
CASSETDTLAGGREQYF
>.|TRBJ2-2|TRBV5-1|TRBD2
TGCGCCAGCAGCGGATCTAGCGGGAGGGAAGCCGGGGAGCTGTTTTTT
CASSGSSGREAGELFF
>.|TRBJ2-1|TRBV9|.
TGTGCCAGCAGCTTCTCTCCGGGACAAAATGAGCAGTTCTTC
CASSFSPGQNEQFF
>.|TRBJ1-3|TRBV29-1|TRBD1
TGCAGCGTTAGACCCCAGGGGGGACCTGGAAACACCATATATTTT
CSVRPQGGPGNTIYF
>.|TRBJ1-5|TRBV4-1|TRBD1
TGCGCCAGCAGCCAAGATCCTGCAGGGGGCCAGCCCCAGCATTTT
CASSQDPAGGQPQHF
>few|TRBJ2-7|TRBV6-5|.
TGTGCCAGCAGTTACTCTTTGGACAGCTCCTACGAGCAGTACTTC
CASSYSLDSSYEQYF
>.|TRBJ2-7|TRBV28|TRBD2
TGTGCCAGCAGTTTACAAGCTAGCGGGAGTGACGAGCAGTACTTC
CASSLQASGSDEQYF
>.|TRBJ1-2|TRBV7-9|TRBD1
TGTGCCAGCAGCTCAACCCCTCAGGGGGCCCAGGGGGGCTACACCTTC
CASSSTPQGAQGGYTF
>.|TRBJ2-5|TRBV9|.
TGTGCCAGCAGCGTAGTCGAAGAGACCCAGTACTTC
CASSVVEETQYF
>few|TRBJ2-7|TRBV7-9|TRBD1
TGTGCCAGCAGCTTGGGGACAGGTCTCGGGGAGCAGTACTTC
CASSLGTGLGEQYF
>few|TRBJ2-7|TRBV28|TRBD2
TGTGCCAGCAGTTTAGGAGGGAGGGCCTACGAGCAGTACTTC
CASSLGGRAYEQYF
>.|TRBJ2-7|TRBV19|.
TGTGCCAGCCATGGACAAGTTTCCTACGAGCAGTACTTC
CASHGQVSYEQYF
>.|TRBJ1-3|TRBV27|.
TGTGCCAGCAGTTTAGACAGAGACTCTGGAAACACCATATATTTT
CASSLDRDSGNTIYF
>.|TRBJ2-7|TRBV14|TRBD1
TGTGCCAGCAGCCAAGAAACCCCCAGGGGGCTTTACGAGCAGTACTTC
CASSQETPRGLYEQYF
>.|TRBJ1-4|TRBV5-1|.
TGCGCCAGCAGCTTGGATGGACTTTCTAATGAAAAACTGTTTTTT
CASSLDGLSNEKLFF
>.|TRBJ2-1|TRBV27|TRBD2
TGTGCCAGCAGTTTGGGGACTAGCGGGAGGCATGAGCAGTTCTTC
CASSLGTSGRHEQFF
>.|TRBJ2-3|TRBV25-1|.
TGTGCCAGCAGTGAACAGGGAAGAATTACAGATACGCAGTATTTT
CASSEQGRITDTQYF